These 8 T cell receptor beta chains came from one sample sequenced in a study of T-cell memory formation after mild COVID-19. TCRdb reanalysed the 5' RACE reads using MiXCR and keeps one entry per CDR3 protein. Of 250,000 to 300,000 distinct CDR3 sequences in the sample, 15% to 20% were seen once. The sample taken for sequencing was PBMCs or a T cell subset sorted from them (not recorded which). These receptors originate from a man between 18 and 29 years old who had mild COVID-19 (a few samples of this study predate the infection). Cell type and time point are not known.

This clonotype appeared a few times. The chain links TRBV20-1 to TRBJ2-3, with 9 nucleotides matching TRBD2. Germline CDR1 and CDR2: DFQATT and SNEGSKA (reference sequence). The CDR3 runs to 14 residues. V shed 5 bases, J shed 6 bases, and the junction held 9 bases outside the gene matches. The CDR3 loop is CSAERGDQVDTQYF. The CDR3, as DNA: TGCAGTGCTGAGCGGGGGGACCAAGTCGATACGCAGTATTTT.

This clonotype occurred a few times. The V call is TRBV6-1, the J call TRBJ1-2; TRBD1 is a possible D gene (5 bases). The V end lost 1 base, the J end lost 1 base, and 13 bases lay between the germline ends. Per germline, CDR1 MNHNS and CDR2 SASEGT. The CDR3 length is 16 residues. The CDR3 DNA follows: TGTGCCAGCAGTGAAGTTTTCCAGGGCCTTAACTATGGCTACACCTTC. As protein: CASSEVFQGLNYGYTF.

The chain is built from TRBV11-2 and TRBJ2-3; 10 bases agree with TRBD2. J lost 7 bases, V lost 1 base, and 8 bases had no gene match. The germline CDR1 and CDR2 sequences are SGHAT and FQNNGV. The CDR3 sequence is 16 residues long. CDR3 in amino acids: CASSLVGAGGPNTQYF. The CDR3 coding sequence is TGTGCCAGCAGCTTAGTAGGAGCGGGGGGGCCGAATACGCAGTATTTT.

The genes are TRBV12-3 or TRBV12-4 and TRBJ1-1; D remains unclear. The CDR3 is made up of 11 amino acids. The ends were cut back, 3 bases at V and 8 bases at J, with 7 bases in the middle. CDR3 residues: CASSFRLEAFF. DNA for the CDR3: TGTGCCAGCAGTTTCCGGCTCGAAGCTTTCTTT.

This clonotype has more than one count but fewer than ten. The V call is TRBV20-1, the J call TRBJ1-5; TRBD1 matches 8 bases. CDR3 length: 13 residues. V shed 6 bases and J 5 bases; nucleotides not matched to a gene: 6. Germline V gene sequence: CDR1 DFQATT, CDR2 SNEGSKA (reference sequence). CDR3 nucleotides: TGCAGTGCGAGGACAGGGTACGATCAGCCCCAGCATTTT. Its protein is CSARTGYDQPQHF.

This sequence joins TRBV7-2 and TRBJ2-1; D not resolved. The germline CDR1 and CDR2 sequences are SGHTA and FQGNSA. The CDR3 spans 13 residues. V gave up 6 bases and J gave up 4 bases, with 10 bases separating them. In DNA, the CDR3 is TGTGCCAGCAGTCCGTACATGTACAATGAGCAGTTCTTC. This translates into CASSPYMYNEQFF.

V and J are TRBV12-3 or TRBV12-4 and TRBJ1-6; unclear D gene. Trimming removed 6 bases at V and 0 bases at J, with 9 bases between. CDR3 length equals 15 residues. The CDR3 DNA is TGTGCCAGCAGCCCAGTAAGCTCCTATAATTCACCCCTCCACTTT. Its translation: CASSPVSSYNSPLHF.

In DNA, the CDR3 is TGCAGTGCTAGCGATTCAGGGGCGGGAGGCACTGAAGCTTTCTTT. Translating it yields CSASDSGAGGTEAFF. V usage is TRBV20-1 and J usage is TRBJ1-1, with a weak D call TRBD1 (6 bases). The CDR3 is made up of 15 amino acids. CDR1 and CDR2 from the germline V gene are DFQATT and SNEGSKA (reference sequence). Trimming took off 3 bases at V and 4 bases at J, with 18 bases between the two ends.